The source of this T cell receptor beta chain is a study of CD4 and CD8 cells across lung adenocarcinoma regions. The germline CDR1 and CDR2 sequences are MNHEY and SMNVEV (reference sequence). V lost 5 bases and J lost 8; bases outside the gene matches: 4. The length of the CDR3 is 13 residues. A single record per CDR3 protein comes from TCRdb applying MiXCR to the PCR reads. Among 5,000 to 6,000 distinct CDR3 sequences listed, 40% to 60% were seen once. The V gene is TRBV27, the J gene TRBJ1-4, with TRBD1 matching 8 bases. Sequenced material: CD4+ T cells from the margin of a lung tumor. The TCR originated in a male donor with lung adenocarcinoma. The CD4 and CD8 labels of this study may be unreliable. Written as DNA, the CDR3 is TGTGCCAGCAGTGACAGGGGAAAGGAAAAACTGTTTTTT. Residues: CASSDRGKEKLFF.